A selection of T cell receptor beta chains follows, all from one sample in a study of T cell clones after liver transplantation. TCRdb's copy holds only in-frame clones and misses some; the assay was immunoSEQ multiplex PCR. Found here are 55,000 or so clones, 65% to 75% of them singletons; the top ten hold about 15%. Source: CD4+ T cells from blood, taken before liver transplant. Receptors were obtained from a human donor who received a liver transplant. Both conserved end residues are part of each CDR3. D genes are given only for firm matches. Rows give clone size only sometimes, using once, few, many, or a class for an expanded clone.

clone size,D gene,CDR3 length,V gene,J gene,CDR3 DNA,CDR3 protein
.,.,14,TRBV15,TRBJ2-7,TGTGCCACCAGCAGAGTTGACAGGAAGGAGGAGCAGTACTTC,CATSRVDRKEEQYF
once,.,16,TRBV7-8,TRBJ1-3,TGTGCCAGCAGCTTAGGACAGGCCAACTCTGGAAACACCATATATTTT,CASSLGQANSGNTIYF
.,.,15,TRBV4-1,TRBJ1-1,TGCGCCAGCAGCCAAGATCTTTTTTTTTCCACTGAAGCTTTCTTT,CASSQDLFFSTEAFF
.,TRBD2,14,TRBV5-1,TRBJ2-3,TGCGCCAGCAGACTAGCGGGGGAGAGGGATACGCAGTATTTT,CASRLAGERDTQYF
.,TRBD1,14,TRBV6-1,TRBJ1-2,TGTGCCAGCAGTGAAAGACAGGGGCAGAATGGCTACACCTTC,CASSERQGQNGYTF
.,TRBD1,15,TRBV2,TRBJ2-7,TGTGCCAGCACCAAGGAGGGACAGGGGACCTACGAGCAGTACTTC,CASTKEGQGTYEQYF
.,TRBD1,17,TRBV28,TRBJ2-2,TGTGCCAGCATCCTGGGGGGGACAGGGGGCCGAACCGGGGAGCTGTTTTTT,CASILGGTGGRTGELFF
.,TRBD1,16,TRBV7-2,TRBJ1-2,TGTGCCAGCAGCCAATACCCACCGGGACAGGGTTATGGCTACACCTTC,CASSQYPPGQGYGYTF
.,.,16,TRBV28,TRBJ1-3,TGTGCCAGCAGTTTATTGGGGGCCTCCTCTGGAAACACCATATATTTT,CASSLLGASSGNTIYF
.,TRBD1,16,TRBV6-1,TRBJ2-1,TGTGCCAGCAGTGACGCTCGGGGGACAGGGTACAATGAGCAGTTCTTC,CASSDARGTGYNEQFF
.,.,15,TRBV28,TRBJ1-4,TGTGCCAGCAGTTTAGGGTCGTCGGGAGGAGAAAAACTGTTTTTT,CASSLGSSGGEKLFF
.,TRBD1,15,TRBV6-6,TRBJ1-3,TGTGCCAGCAGTTACTCGACAGGGGCAGGAAACACCATATATTTT,CASSYSTGAGNTIYF
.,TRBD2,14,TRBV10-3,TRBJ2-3,TGTGCCATCAGAGACGGGGGGGCCTCAGATACGCAGTATTTT,CAIRDGGASDTQYF
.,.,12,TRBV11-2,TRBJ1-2,TGTGCCAGCAGCCGACAGAACTATGGCTACACCTTC,CASSRQNYGYTF
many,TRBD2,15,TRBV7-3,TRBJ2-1,TGTGCCAGCAGCTCACTAGCGGGGGACAACAATGAGCAGTTCTTC,CASSSLAGDNNEQFF
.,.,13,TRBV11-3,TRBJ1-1,TGTGCCAGCAGCTTAGAACAGGGCACTGAAGCTTTCTTT,CASSLEQGTEAFF
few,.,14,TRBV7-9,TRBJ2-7,TGTGCCAGCAGCTCTTCCCGGGGTCTGGACGAGCAGTACTTC,CASSSSRGLDEQYF
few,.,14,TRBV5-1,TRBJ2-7,TGCGCCAGCAGCCCGACGGAGATTAGGGGGGAGCAGTACTTC,CASSPTEIRGEQYF
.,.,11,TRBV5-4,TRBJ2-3,TGTGCCAGCACCATCACAGATACGCAGTATTTT,CASTITDTQYF
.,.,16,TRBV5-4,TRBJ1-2,TGTGCCAGCAGCTTGTATCGGCCAGGGAGGTGGTATGGCTACACCTTC,CASSLYRPGRWYGYTF
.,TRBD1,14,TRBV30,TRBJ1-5,TGTGCCTGGAGTGGGGACAGGGGTAACCAGCCCCAGCATTTT,CAWSGDRGNQPQHF
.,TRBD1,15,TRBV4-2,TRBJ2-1,TGTGCCAGCAGCCAAGATGGGACAGGGAACAATGAGCAGTTCTTC,CASSQDGTGNNEQFF
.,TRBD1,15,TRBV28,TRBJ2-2,TGTGCCAGCAGTTCGGGACAGGTGGCCACCGGGGAGCTGTTTTTT,CASSSGQVATGELFF
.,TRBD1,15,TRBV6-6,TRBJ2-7,TGTGCCAGCGGACCTCCGGGACAGGGGATCCACGAGCAGTACTTC,CASGPPGQGIHEQYF
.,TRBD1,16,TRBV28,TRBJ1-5,TGTGCCAGCAGTTCCCGGACAGGGTGGGGCAATCAGCCCCAGCATTTT,CASSSRTGWGNQPQHF
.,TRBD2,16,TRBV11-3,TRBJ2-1,TGTGCCAGCAGCTCGGGACTAGCGGGGGGGCAAGCTGAGCAGTTCTTC,CASSSGLAGGQAEQFF
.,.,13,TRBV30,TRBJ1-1,TGTGCCTGCCGATACAGGGAAGGCACTGAAGCTTTCTTT,CACRYREGTEAFF
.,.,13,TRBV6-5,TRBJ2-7,TGTGCCAGCAGGACTAACAGAGCCTACGAGCAGTACTTC,CASRTNRAYEQYF
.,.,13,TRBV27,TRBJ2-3,TGTGCCTGCCGGGGAGTTCGTGAAGATACGCAGTATTTT,CACRGVREDTQYF
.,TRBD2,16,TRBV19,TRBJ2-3,TGTGCCAGTAGTACGGTAGCGGGGGGACGCACAGATACGCAGTATTTT,CASSTVAGGRTDTQYF
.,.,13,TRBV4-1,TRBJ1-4,TGCGCCAGCAGCCAAGTACTGCGGGAAAAACTGTTTTTT,CASSQVLREKLFF
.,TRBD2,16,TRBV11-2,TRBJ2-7,TGTGCCAGCAGCTTAGATCTTAGCGGGGGGGTCTACGAGCAGTACTTC,CASSLDLSGGVYEQYF
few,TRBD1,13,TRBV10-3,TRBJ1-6,TGTGCCATGCGACAGGGGGCTAATTCACCCCTCCACTTT,CAMRQGANSPLHF
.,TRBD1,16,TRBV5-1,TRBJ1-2,TGCGCCAGCAGCTTTCCGGGACAGGGGGGAAGCTATGGCTACACCTTC,CASSFPGQGGSYGYTF
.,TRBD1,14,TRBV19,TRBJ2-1,TGTGCCAGTAGTGGTACAGGGGCACTCGATGAGCAGTTCTTC,CASSGTGALDEQFF
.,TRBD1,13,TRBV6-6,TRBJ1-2,TGTGCCAGCAGTTCCGAACAGGGGGGGGGCTACACCTTC,CASSSEQGGGYTF
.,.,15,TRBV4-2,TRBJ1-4,TGTGCCAGCAGCCAAGAGGTACAGGTTAGTGAAAAACTGTTTTTT,CASSQEVQVSEKLFF
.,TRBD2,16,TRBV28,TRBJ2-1,TGTGCCAGCAGTCGCCTCCGTAACGGGGGGAAAAATGAGCAGTTCTTC,CASSRLRNGGKNEQFF
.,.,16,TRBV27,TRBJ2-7,TGTGCCAGCAGCTCTTTAACAGGGTTTCTTATGTACGAGCAGTACTTC,CASSSLTGFLMYEQYF
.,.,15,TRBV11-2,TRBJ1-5,TGTGCCAGCAGCTTAGGGGCCAGCTACAATCAGCCCCAGCATTTT,CASSLGASYNQPQHF
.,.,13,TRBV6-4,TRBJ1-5,TGTGCCAGCAGTGAGACAGCTAATCAGCCCCAGCATTTT,CASSETANQPQHF
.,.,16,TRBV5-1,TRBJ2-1,TGCGCCAGCAGCTTGGCCCTGGGGCATTCCTACAATGAGCAGTTCTTC,CASSLALGHSYNEQFF
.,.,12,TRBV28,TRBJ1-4,TGTGCCAGCACAACAACTAATGAAAAACTGTTTTTT,CASTTTNEKLFF
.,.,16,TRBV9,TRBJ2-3,TGTGCCAGCAGCGGAAGCGGCGGGTACAGCACAGATACGCAGTATTTT,CASSGSGGYSTDTQYF
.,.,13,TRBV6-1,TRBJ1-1,TGTGCCAGCAGTGAATCGGGGAAAACTGAAGCTTTCTTT,CASSESGKTEAFF
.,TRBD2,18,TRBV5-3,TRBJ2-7,TGTGCCAGAAGCTGGAAAGGGACTAGCGGGGGTTACCCCTACGAGCAGTACTTC,CARSWKGTSGGYPYEQYF
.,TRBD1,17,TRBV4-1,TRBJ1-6,TGCGCCAGCAGCCAAGAGGGGTACAGGGGATATAATTCACCCCTCCACTTT,CASSQEGYRGYNSPLHF
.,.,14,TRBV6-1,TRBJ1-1,TGTGCCAGCAGTGTGGAGATCGGCAACACTGAAGCTTTCTTT,CASSVEIGNTEAFF
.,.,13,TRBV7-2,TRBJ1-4,TGTGCCAGCAGCTTAGTTGGCAGAGAAAAACTGTTTTTT,CASSLVGREKLFF
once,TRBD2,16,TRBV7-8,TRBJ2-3,TGTGCCAGCAGCCCTTTCGAGGGGAGGGGCACAGATACGCAGTATTTT,CASSPFEGRGTDTQYF
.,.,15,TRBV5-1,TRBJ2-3,TGCGCCAGCAGCTTGGTAGGGGGAGATTCAGATACGCAGTATTTT,CASSLVGGDSDTQYF
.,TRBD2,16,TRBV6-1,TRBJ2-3,TGTGCCAGCAGTGAGAGGACTAGCGGGGGGTCAGATACGCAGTATTTT,CASSERTSGGSDTQYF
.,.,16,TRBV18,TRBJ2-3,TGTGCCAGCTCACCAGCTCGGGGGGCGGGGACAGATACGCAGTATTTT,CASSPARGAGTDTQYF
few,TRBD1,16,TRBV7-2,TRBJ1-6,TGTGCCAGCAGCCTTACCAGTGACAGGGGGAATTCACCCCTCCACTTT,CASSLTSDRGNSPLHF
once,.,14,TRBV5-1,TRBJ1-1,TGCGCCAGCAGCCCTGACAACTCAAACACTGAAGCTTTCTTT,CASSPDNSNTEAFF
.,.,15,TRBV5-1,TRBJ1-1,TGCGCCAGCAGCGCCAACCGACAGCTGAACACTGAAGCTTTCTTT,CASSANRQLNTEAFF
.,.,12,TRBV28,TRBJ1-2,TGTGCCAGCAGGACTGGGCTGGGGAGCTATACCTTC,CASRTGLGSYTF
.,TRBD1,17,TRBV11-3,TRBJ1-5,TGTGCCAGCAGCTTAGATCTTTTAGTGGACAGGGCTCAGCCCCAGCATTTT,CASSLDLLVDRAQPQHF
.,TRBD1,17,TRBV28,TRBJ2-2,TGTGCCAGCAGTCCATATCGTGGGACAGGGAACACCGGGGAGCTGTTTTTT,CASSPYRGTGNTGELFF
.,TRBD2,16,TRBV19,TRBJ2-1,TGTGCCAGTAGCCGGACTAGCGGGGGGATTTACAATGAGCAGTTCTTC,CASSRTSGGIYNEQFF